This TCR beta chain emerged from a study of cytomegalovirus exposure and HLA in healthy donors. General observations from the study: Later, TCR association rates were found to vary by HLA locus, highest for DRB1 and lowest for HLA-C. Earlier results showed most TCR beta V segments being productive about 90% or about 30% of the time. Most CMV-associated TCR beta chains appeared HLA-restricted in a later analysis.

60 Vbeta and 13 Jbeta primers were used in PCR. This table comes from immunoSEQ multiplex PCR, and its TCRdb copy is limited to in-frame clones, with some not included. The sample lists roughly 150,000 clones; roughly 80% were seen once. Note on this clone: Antigen: not known.

Looked up from germline, CDR1 is LNHDA and CDR2 is SQIVND (reference sequence). The CDR3 has 14 amino acids. With 7 bases clipped from V and 6 bases from J, the junction kept 9 bases outside the gene matches. Healthy bone marrow donors made up the cohort. Material: PBMCs. The receptor was isolated from a male donor in good health and CMV-seronegative. The chain combines TRBV19 with TRBJ1-5; 7 bases map to TRBD1. Here the CDR3 reads CASTQRQGPQPQHF. The CDR3 coding sequence is TGTGCCAGTACCCAAAGACAGGGCCCTCAGCCCCAGCATTTT.